This TCR beta chain is from a study of HIV-infected patients and healthy controls. Regarding this clonotype: The DNA is left out, because the CDR3 cannot be placed on it with certainty; the CDR3 is given as TCRdb lists it.

About 450 ng RNA was reverse transcribed with alpha and beta constant-region primers. Each of the alpha and beta chains got its own library through chain-specific third strand synthesis with indices. TCRdb redid the calling of the 5' RACE reads with MiXCR, one entry per CDR3 protein. The repertoire holds 15,000 to 20,000 distinct CDR3 sequences, 12% seen once, with 11% in the top ten. No cell fractionation was done, so the repertoire covers all unsorted peripheral blood T cells. The CDR3 is 18 residues long, ends included. Germline V gives CDR1 MNHEY, CDR2 SVGEGT. The sequence was obtained from an adult in good health. This sequence joins TRBV6-2 or TRBV6-3 and TRBJ1-5. The sample was blood. CDR3 amino acids: CASSYFGPTNLGNQPQHF.